Listed below are T cell receptor beta chains from one sample, sequenced in a study of human T cells and chemical hapten exposure. TCRdb recomputed calls from the RACE reads with MiXCR, one row per CDR3 protein. Among about 54,000 distinct CDR3 sequences listed, about a tenth were seen once. Material: whole blood, obtained in connection with sensitization to the hapten diphenylcyclopropenone (DPC). The receptors here all came from a woman aged 45-60 years with alopecia areata. Some clones in this sample may be carry-over from other donors' samples. CDR3s include the opening cysteine and the closing phenylalanine or tryptophan. The D gene is left open where the match is weak. Not all rows give a size; the values are once, few, many and, for expanded clones, a class.

clone size: many
J gene: TRBJ1-1
D gene: NA
V gene: TRBV6-2/TRBV6-3
CDR3 protein: CASSYFGGGTEAFF
CDR3 DNA: TGTGCCAGCAGTTACTTTGGGGGCGGCACTGAAGCTTTCTTT

clone size: many
J gene: TRBJ2-7
D gene: NA
V gene: TRBV20-1
CDR3 protein: CSAGSSAAYEQYF
CDR3 DNA: TGCAGTGCCGGCTCCTCGGCAGCGTACGAGCAGTACTTC

clone size: few
J gene: TRBJ1-3
D gene: NA
V gene: TRBV2
CDR3 protein: CASSELSGAPGNTIYF
CDR3 DNA: TGTGCCAGCAGTGAATTATCGGGGGCGCCCGGAAACACCATATATTTT

clone size: many
J gene: TRBJ1-3
D gene: NA
V gene: TRBV6-1
CDR3 protein: CASSEGGQPGNTIYF
CDR3 DNA: TGTGCCAGCAGTGAAGGTGGACAGCCTGGAAACACCATATATTTT

clone size: NA
J gene: TRBJ1-1
D gene: TRBD1
V gene: TRBV6-1
CDR3 protein: CASRPQGATEAFF
CDR3 DNA: TGTGCCAGCAGGCCGCAGGGGGCGACTGAAGCTTTCTTT

clone size: NA
J gene: TRBJ2-5
D gene: TRBD2
V gene: TRBV7-2
CDR3 protein: CASSPGLAGGGQETQYF
CDR3 DNA: TGTGCCAGCAGCCCGGGACTAGCGGGGGGAGGTCAAGAGACCCAGTACTTC

clone size: NA
J gene: TRBJ2-3
D gene: TRBD2
V gene: TRBV11-2
CDR3 protein: CASSLRLAGTDTQYF
CDR3 DNA: TGTGCCAGCAGCTTAAGACTAGCGGGCACAGATACGCAGTATTTT

clone size: many
J gene: TRBJ2-5
D gene: TRBD2
V gene: TRBV7-9
CDR3 protein: CASSLKRGDWETQYF
CDR3 DNA: TGTGCCAGCAGCTTAAAGCGGGGGGACTGGGAGACCCAGTACTTC

clone size: few
J gene: TRBJ2-1
D gene: NA
V gene: TRBV20-1
CDR3 protein: CSADRLSSPFF
CDR3 DNA: TGCAGTGCCGACCGGTTGAGCAGTCCGTTCTTC

clone size: NA
J gene: TRBJ1-1
D gene: NA
V gene: TRBV23-1
CDR3 protein: CASSPSGHEAFF
CDR3 DNA: TGCGCCAGCAGTCCATCGGGTCATGAAGCTTTCTTT

clone size: few
J gene: TRBJ1-5
D gene: NA
V gene: TRBV7-2
CDR3 protein: CASSLRKADQPQHF
CDR3 DNA: TGTGCCAGCAGCTTACGTAAGGCCGATCAGCCCCAGCATTTT

clone size: few
J gene: TRBJ2-4
D gene: NA
V gene: TRBV12-3/TRBV12-4
CDR3 protein: CASSLELWSNIQYF
CDR3 DNA: TGTGCCAGCAGTTTAGAATTGTGGTCAAACATTCAGTACTTC

clone size: many
J gene: TRBJ1-1
D gene: NA
V gene: TRBV20-1
CDR3 protein: CSARDAPGAEDTEAFF
CDR3 DNA: TGCAGTGCTAGAGATGCCCCGGGGGCGGAGGACACTGAAGCTTTCTTT

clone size: many
J gene: TRBJ1-6
D gene: NA
V gene: TRBV12-3/TRBV12-4
CDR3 protein: CASSLTSNSPLHF
CDR3 DNA: TGTGCCAGCAGTTTAACGAGTAATTCACCCCTCCACTTT

clone size: few
J gene: TRBJ1-3
D gene: NA
V gene: TRBV5-5
CDR3 protein: CASSLSHSGNTIYF
CDR3 DNA: TGTGCCAGCAGCTTGAGTCACTCTGGAAACACCATATATTTT

clone size: NA
J gene: TRBJ2-7
D gene: NA
V gene: TRBV25-1
CDR3 protein: CASSEFGYEQYF
CDR3 DNA: TGTGCCAGCAGTGAATTTGGATACGAGCAGTACTTC

clone size: NA
J gene: TRBJ2-2
D gene: TRBD1
V gene: TRBV4-2
CDR3 protein: CASSDRANTGELFF
CDR3 DNA: TGTGCCAGTTCCGACAGGGCTAACACCGGGGAGCTGTTTTTT

clone size: many
J gene: TRBJ1-1
D gene: TRBD1
V gene: TRBV7-8
CDR3 protein: CASSQLGQGRTEAFF
CDR3 DNA: TGTGCCAGCAGCCAGTTAGGACAGGGTCGGACTGAAGCTTTCTTT

clone size: NA
J gene: TRBJ2-3
D gene: TRBD2
V gene: TRBV6-1
CDR3 protein: CASSGVLAGIRDTQYF
CDR3 DNA: TGTGCCAGCAGTGGAGTGCTAGCGGGAATAAGAGATACGCAGTATTTT

clone size: few
J gene: TRBJ2-7
D gene: NA
V gene: TRBV12-3/TRBV12-4
CDR3 protein: CASSFLGEQYF
CDR3 DNA: TGTGCCAGCAGTTTCCTCGGCGAGCAGTACTTC

clone size: NA
J gene: TRBJ2-1
D gene: NA
V gene: TRBV12-3/TRBV12-4
CDR3 protein: CASSPRPMGQLEQFF
CDR3 DNA: TGTGCCAGCAGTCCCCGCCCGATGGGACAACTTGAGCAGTTCTTC

clone size: few
J gene: TRBJ2-3
D gene: NA
V gene: TRBV7-2
CDR3 protein: CASSSNARDTQYF
CDR3 DNA: TGTGCCAGCAGCTCCAACGCTCGGGATACGCAGTATTTT

clone size: NA
J gene: TRBJ2-1
D gene: NA
V gene: TRBV2
CDR3 protein: CASSVDTNEQFF
CDR3 DNA: TGTGCCAGCAGTGTCGACACCAATGAGCAGTTCTTC

clone size: NA
J gene: TRBJ2-3
D gene: NA
V gene: TRBV7-2
CDR3 protein: CASSPGLLRSTDTQYF
CDR3 DNA: TGTGCCAGCAGCCCGGGACTCCTGAGGAGCACAGATACGCAGTATTTT

clone size: few
J gene: TRBJ2-7
D gene: TRBD1
V gene: TRBV6-5
CDR3 protein: CASSAGQDYEQYF
CDR3 DNA: TGTGCCAGCAGTGCTGGACAGGACTACGAGCAGTACTTC

clone size: many
J gene: TRBJ2-2
D gene: NA
V gene: TRBV20-1
CDR3 protein: CSAMLPRRPNTGELFF
CDR3 DNA: TGCAGTGCTATGCTTCCCCGTCGGCCGAACACCGGGGAGCTGTTTTTT

clone size: many
J gene: TRBJ2-1
D gene: TRBD2
V gene: TRBV11-2
CDR3 protein: CASSFLAGGSHNEQFF
CDR3 DNA: TGTGCCAGCAGCTTCCTAGCGGGAGGGTCCCACAATGAGCAGTTCTTC